This T cell receptor beta chain stems from a study of regulatory T cells in long-lasting Graves disease. Time point: newly diagnosed GD, antithyroid drugs for less than 3 months. RNA from PBMCs was the source of the TCR library. Germline CDR1 reads SGDLS; CDR2 reads YYNGEE. The CDR3 runs 14 residues. Deletions cut 1 base from V and 8 bases from J, with 13 bases between. With iRepertoire HTBI primers and Arm-PCR of CDR3 regions, TCR beta libraries were built. MiXCR was run by TCRdb on the multiplex PCR reads, yielding one entry per CDR3 protein. The sample has about 470,000 distinct CDR3 sequences; more than 12% are singletons. These sequences were also reported in another study, on T cells in Graves' hyperthyroidism and ophthalmopathy. According to that study: First-round RT-PCR of the TCR CDR3 relied on the HTBI primer set. Prediction of ophthalmopathy progression came a median approximately 6 months pre-onset.

This clonotype originated in a woman in her twenties or thirties with Graves disease. Specimen: peripheral blood mononuclear cells (PBMCs), collected at new diagnosis, from a patient treated with antithyroid drugs. The genes are TRBV9 and TRBJ2-4; D not resolved. CDR3: CASSVSPSRDIQYF. The CDR3 nucleotides are TGTGCCAGCAGCGTATCTCCCTCTAGGGACATTCAGTACTTC.